The clone carrying this T cell receptor (beta chain) was detected only a few times. The sample originates from a study of response to subunit inactivated influenza vaccine. V dropped 4 bases and J dropped 0 bases, with 13 bases sitting between them. The CDR3 length is 15 residues. Germline V gene lookup returns CDR1 DFQATT and CDR2 SNEGSKA (reference sequence). A single record per CDR3 protein comes from TCRdb applying MiXCR to the RT-PCR reads. The table includes roughly 500,000 distinct CDR3 sequences, roughly 25% detected once. The data were also submitted as part of a second study, on T cells expressing NK-cell markers. This second report adds: The authors generated TCR beta cDNA through 5'RACE template switching with UMIs. Alpha-beta TCR T cells were the sole sorting target in several experiments, owing to an anti-gamma-delta TCR antibody.

The sequencing used CD4+ T cells sorted from PBMCs, collected 12 days after vaccination. The chain has TRBV20-1 and TRBJ2-1; no firm D call. This sequence originates from a man between 50 and 59 years old who received an inactivated influenza vaccine. The chain's CDR3 is CSANSLRISYNEQFF. In DNA, the CDR3 is TGCAGTGCTAATTCACTACGGATCTCCTACAATGAGCAGTTCTTC.